This entry lists 11 T cell receptor beta chains sequenced from one sample in a study of PD-L1 blockade in urothelial cancer (dated by TCRdb to between 2016 and 2019). Libraries were prepared through the immunoSEQ multiplex PCR assay. TCRdb carries this immuneACCESS record with in-frame sequences only. Its versions omit some clonotypes, under half of them owing to an unresolved V gene in the studies checked, with the rest unexplained. For this sample the table gives tens of thousands of clones, of which roughly 84% were detected only once. The top ten constitute 9.2% of the sample. In light of the paper, this sample's time point label describes: pretreatment peripheral blood. The sequenced sample was PBMCs, obtained around atezolizumab (anti-PD-L1) treatment. These receptors were taken from a woman in her 70s with urothelial cancer.

The CDR3 loop is CASSLRRTGELFF. The CDR3 coding sequence is TGTGCCAGCAGCTTAAGGAGGACCGGGGAGCTGTTTTTT. This chain joins TRBV7-2 and TRBJ2-2; a possible D gene is TRBD2 (5 bases). The germline CDR1 and CDR2 sequences are SGHTA and FQGNSA. Trimming stripped 2 bases from V and 5 bases from J, with 6 bases between. This CDR3 contains 13 residues.

The chain recombines TRBV27 with TRBJ1-4; 7 bases fit TRBD1. Germline CDR1 reads MNHEY; CDR2 reads SMNVEV (reference sequence). The CDR3 is 15 amino acids. With 6 bases clipped from V and 4 bases from J, the junction kept 8 bases outside the gene matches. CDR3 DNA sequence: TGTGCCAGCAGCACCATGGACAGGCTTAATGAAAAACTGTTTTTT. It translates to CASSTMDRLNEKLFF. The complete variable domain, with remaining parts taken from reference TRBV27 and TRBJ1-4, reads EAQVTQNPRYLITVTGKKLTVTCSQNMNHEYMSWYRQDPGLGLRQIYYSMNVEVTDKGDVPEGYKVSRKEKRNFPLILESPSPNQTSLYFCASSTMDRLNEKLFFGSGTQLSVL.

The rearrangement joins TRBV2 to TRBJ1-3, with 10 bases fitting TRBD1. CDR1 is SNHLY and CDR2 is FYNNEI in the germline V gene. The ends lost 4 bases at V and 2 bases at J; junction bases unmatched: 14. The CDR3 contains 19 residues. CDR3 in amino acids: CASSVPETGGFAPGNTIYF. In DNA, the CDR3 is TGTGCCAGCAGTGTTCCGGAGACAGGGGGCTTCGCCCCTGGAAACACCATATATTTT.

The genes are TRBV29-1 and TRBJ1-5; 8 bases match TRBD1. This CDR3 spans 13 amino acids. Looked up from germline, CDR1 is SQVTM and CDR2 is ANQGSEA. V shed 4 bases, J shed 2 bases, and the junction held 1 base outside the gene matches. CDR3 coding DNA: TGCAGCGTTGCACAGGGGGGCAATCAGCCCCAGCATTTT. Translation gives CSVAQGGNQPQHF.

Only a few counts were recorded for this clone. The junction departs from the called germline gene at one end, perhaps through a read error. The chain joins TRBV6-1 to TRBJ2-2, with a possible D match to TRBD1 (6 bases). The CDR3 is 14 residues long. Germline V CDR1 and CDR2: MNHNS, SASEGT. The CDR3 spells CASSVQGNIGELFF. CDR3 DNA: TGTGCCAGCAGTGTACAGGGTAACATCGGGGAGCTGTTTTTT.

The CDR3 sequence is CASSGGGGYNEQFF. CDR3 DNA: TGTGCCAGCAGTGGGGGCGGGGGGTACAATGAGCAGTTCTTC. The chain carries TRBV7-3 and TRBJ2-1, with 8 bases fitting TRBD2. This CDR3 is built from 14 residues. V dropped 6 bases and J dropped 4; count of bases not matched to a gene: 5. Per the germline V gene, CDR1 is SGHTA and CDR2 is FQGTGA.

This clone was counted a single time. V usage is TRBV6-5 and J usage is TRBJ1-1; D unclear. There are 13 residues in the CDR3. With 6 bases removed from V and 3 bases from J, the gap between germline ends came to 11 bases. Per germline, CDR1 MNHEY and CDR2 SVGAGI. The CDR3 protein is CASRATRDTEAFF. CDR3 nucleotides: TGTGCCAGCAGGGCGACGAGGGACACTGAAGCTTTCTTT.

This chain connects TRBV4-2 to TRBJ1-3; D remains ambiguous. Germline CDR1 reads LGHNA; CDR2 reads YNFKEQ. This CDR3 contains 16 residues. The V and J ends lost 0 bases and 2 bases respectively, with 11 bases between them. The CDR3, as DNA: TGTGCCAGCAGCCAAGAGAGAGGGCCGCCTGGAAACACCATATATTTT. This translates into CASSQERGPPGNTIYF.

The rearrangement uses TRBV7-2 and TRBJ1-3; a weak D match, TRBD1 (5 bases). CDR3 size: 14 residues. The germline CDR1 and CDR2 sequences are SGHTA and FQGNSA. V was clipped by 5 bases and J by 1 base, with 9 bases between them. CDR3 residues: CASSLDRSGNTIYF. For the CDR3, the DNA is TGTGCCAGCAGCCTCGACAGATCTGGAAACACCATATATTTT.

This clone was counted once. This chain uses TRBV10-3 with TRBJ1-1, with a tentative D call TRBD1 (6 bases). This CDR3 has 14 residues. The germline V gene has CDR1 ENHRY and CDR2 SYGVKD. Trimming left V 4 bases short and J 6 bases short, with 15 bases between. CDR3: CAISVQGFGAEAFF. The CDR3 DNA follows: TGTGCCATCAGTGTGCAGGGGTTTGGGGCTGAAGCTTTCTTT.

The J gene is TRBJ1-1, the V gene TRBV27; TRBD1 is a possible D gene (6 bases). CDR1 MNHEY and CDR2 SMNVEV come from the germline V gene (reference sequence). Trimming pared 5 bases from V and 2 bases from J, leaving 21 bases between. The CDR3 consists of 17 residues. The CDR3 reads CASSLSGVQGRNTEAFF. CDR3 nucleotide sequence: TGTGCCAGCAGTCTAAGCGGGGTACAGGGTCGCAACACTGAAGCTTTCTTT.